This TCR beta chain was documented in a study of vaccination effects on CD4 cells after COVID-19. The V and J ends lost 3 bases and 3 bases respectively, with 7 bases between them. The V gene's germline CDR1 is SGHRS and CDR2 YFSETQ. CDR3 length: 13 amino acids. In regard to this clone: Its antigen remains unknown.

Generated by immunoSEQ multiplex PCR, the TCRdb table keeps only in-frame clones and is missing some. The sample has fewer than 50,000 clones, 82% seen once. The ViraFEST assay expanded antigen-specific CD4+ T cells with viral peptide pools before sequencing. The culture ran for nine to eleven days, and then CD4+ T cells were isolated. Each participant was given two doses of one vaccine (BNT162b2 or mRNA-1273). Vaccine recipients, nucleocapsid antibody negative, had no prior SARS-CoV-2 infection. The chain joins TRBV5-1 to TRBJ2-1; D gene ambiguous. This specimen was CD4+ T cells from PBMCs cultured with HCoV-NL63 spike peptides, taken after COVID-19 vaccination. The receptor comes from a human donor who received a COVID-19 vaccine. Some clones in this sample may be carry-over from other donors' samples. CDR3 DNA: TGCGCCAGCAGCTATACCGGCTACAATGAGCAGTTCTTC. Translating gives CASSYTGYNEQFF. Full variable domain (missing parts from reference TRBV5-1 and TRBJ2-1): KAGVTQTPRYLIKTRGQQVTLSCSPISGHRSVSWYQQTPGQGLQFLFEYFSETQRNKGNFPGRFSGRQFSNSRSEMNVSTLELGDSALYLCASSYTGYNEQFFGPGTRLTVL.